These 9 T cell receptor beta chains were all obtained from the same sample, sequenced in a study of blood T cell repertoires in COVID-19. Profiling relied on immunoSEQ multiplex PCR, and the TCRdb table lists in-frame clones only, not all of them. The table lists 180,000 or so clones, roughly 87% of them singletons. Material for sequencing was PBMCs or T cells enriched from blood (not recorded which). Source of these receptors: a woman aged 40 to 50 with acute COVID-19.

This clone has just one count. The chain has TRBV30 and TRBJ1-1, with a tentative D call TRBD1 (5 bases). V lost 4 bases and J 5 bases, leaving 23 bases between the germline ends. CDR1 and CDR2 from the germline V gene are GTSNPN and SVGIG (reference sequence). The CDR3 sequence is 16 residues long. The CDR3 loop reads CAWNPRGGSRGTEAFF. DNA for the CDR3: TGTGCCTGGAACCCGCGGGGGGGGAGTCGTGGGACTGAAGCTTTCTTT.

The chain links TRBV28 to TRBJ1-2; D is unresolved. V was pared by 8 bases and J by 5 bases, with 24 bases between. The V gene's germline CDR1 is MDHEN and CDR2 SYDVKM. CDR3 size: 16 residues. The CDR3 region is CASCPVFARSIYGYTF. DNA of the CDR3: TGTGCCAGCTGCCCGGTTTTTGCCAGGTCTATATATGGCTACACCTTC.

The chain joins TRBV19 to TRBJ2-5; TRBD2 might be the D (5 bases). This CDR3 comprises 15 residues. V shed 2 bases and J shed 5 bases, with 15 bases lying between them. The V gene's germline CDR1 is LNHDA and CDR2 SQIVND (reference sequence). The CDR3 DNA sequence: TGTGCCAGTAGTATACGAAAAGGTGGCGGGGAGACCCAGTACTTC. Protein sequence: CASSIRKGGGETQYF. Full variable domain (remainder filled in from reference TRBV19 and TRBJ2-5): DGGITQSPKYLFRKEGQNVTLSCEQNLNHDAMYWYRQDPGQGLRLIYYSQIVNDFQKGDIAEGYSVSREKKESFPLTVTSAQKNPTAFYLCASSIRKGGGETQYFGPGTRLLVL.

This rearrangement joins TRBV27 to TRBJ2-7; D not certain. The germline gives CDR1 MNHEY, CDR2 SMNVEV (reference sequence). Trimming pared 2 bases from V and 3 bases from J, leaving 11 bases between. This CDR3 spans 14 amino acids. The CDR3: CASSLRVTGYEQYF. The CDR3 nucleotides read TGTGCCAGCAGTTTAAGAGTCACTGGCTACGAGCAGTACTTC.

The chain employs TRBV5-1 and TRBJ1-1; 7 bases map to TRBD1. The V gene's germline CDR1 is SGHRS and CDR2 YFSETQ. V shed 0 bases, J shed 1 base, and the junction held 3 bases outside the gene matches. This CDR3 is built from 15 residues. CDR3 sequence: CASSLAGTENTEAFF. The CDR3 coding sequence is TGCGCCAGCAGCTTGGCGGGGACAGAGAACACTGAAGCTTTCTTT.

The V gene is TRBV19, the J gene TRBJ2-1; 7 bases map to TRBD2. Trimming took 3 bases from V and 7 from J; bases not matched to a gene: 15. The CDR3 has 17 amino acids. Germline V gene data show CDR1 as LNHDA and CDR2 as SQIVND (reference sequence). As DNA, the CDR3 is TGTGCCAGTAGTATGGTGTTCGTTAGCGGGTCGGGGAATGAGCAGTTCTTC. This codes for CASSMVFVSGSGNEQFF.

V and J are TRBV5-6 and TRBJ2-6, with a possible D match to TRBD1 (6 bases). Trimming removed 0 bases at V and 0 bases at J, with 13 bases between. The CDR3 has 18 amino acids. Germline V CDR1 and CDR2: SGHDT, YYEEEE. In DNA, the CDR3 is TGTGCCAGCAGCTTGGCCGGGGCAGGGGCCTCTGGGGCCAACGTCCTGACTTTC. Translation: CASSLAGAGASGANVLTF.

The V gene is TRBV6-1, the J gene TRBJ2-7; TRBD1 aligns across 12 bases. The J segment lost 5 bases and the V segment lost 1 base, leaving 3 bases of the junction unmatched. Germline CDR1 and CDR2: MNHNS and SASEGT. The CDR3 has 15 residues. CDR3 sequence (DNA): TGTGCCAGCAGTGAAGTGGGGACAGGGGGCGACGAGCAGTACTTC. Encoded protein: CASSEVGTGGDEQYF.

This chain connects TRBV19 to TRBJ2-1; the D gene is possibly TRBD1 (6 bases). The CDR3 is made up of 14 amino acids. The V gene lost 6 bases and the J gene lost 10 bases, with 19 bases spanning the gap. Germline-derived CDR1 and CDR2 are LNHDA and SQIVND (reference sequence). CDR3 sequence reads: CASSEITGRGEQFF. The DNA of the CDR3 is TGTGCCAGTAGCGAAATAACAGGAAGGGGGGAGCAGTTCTTC.